This TCR beta chain derives from a study of T-cell memory formation after mild COVID-19. On the study more broadly: Largely, the TCR clusters proved donor specific.

One entry per CDR3 protein results from TCRdb running MiXCR on the 5' RACE reads. The sample lists about 150,000 distinct CDR3 sequences, about 15% seen once, with over 12% in the top ten. This clonotype was detected only a few times. Its target is not known. The study, taken as a whole, reports: Researchers report contracting CD4+ clones mostly in CM and EM, with CD8+ clones in EMRA. Clones shrinking from day 15 to 85 showed even CD4/CD8 mixes; later expanders tilted CD4+. Memory from before infection featured some responding clones, which suggests cross-reactive memory joined.

Germline V gene sequence: CDR1 MNHNY, CDR2 SVGAGI (reference sequence). V lost 5 bases, J lost 5 bases, and 18 bases lay in between. This CDR3 region has 15 residues. The TCR sequence derives from an adult woman who had mild COVID-19 (a few samples of this study predate the infection). Cell type and time point are not known. What was sequenced was PBMCs or a T cell subset sorted from them (not recorded which). The chain carries TRBV6-6 and TRBJ1-1, with a weak D call TRBD1 (5 bases). This CDR3 is CASSKVQGVRTEAFF. DNA for the CDR3: TGTGCCAGCAGTAAGGTTCAGGGAGTGAGGACTGAAGCTTTCTTT.